This note documents a single T cell receptor beta chain sequence. Other nucleotide sequences from this sample produce the same CDR3. This sample was included in a study of T cells after somatic rescue of genetic block. Assay: immunoSEQ multiplex PCR; the TCRdb copy retains only in-frame clones and omits some. Here the sample spans 45,000 to 70,000 clones, approximately 96% being singletons. Trimming removed 0 bases from V and 3 bases from J, with 0 bases in between. The CDR3 is 12 amino acids. Germline V gene lookup returns CDR1 SGDLS and CDR2 YYNGEE. This clonotype was sampled from a child under two years old. The sequencing input was peripheral blood mononuclear cells (PBMCs). This chain connects TRBV9 to TRBJ2-2, with D uncertain. CDR3 sequence (DNA): TGTGCCAGCAGCGTAGACACCGGGGAGCTGTTTTTT. Protein: CASSVDTGELFF.